This T cell receptor (beta chain) was identified during a study of CD8 T cells in ankylosing spondylitis. Germline CDR1 KGHDR, CDR2 SFDVKD. The CDR3 covers 14 residues. V dropped 7 bases and J dropped 2; count of bases not matched to a gene: 2. Study-wide results and limits: There was a TCR beta motif, made of several highly homologous variants, that appeared characteristic of ankylosing spondylitis blood. Reportedly, disease-linked clones are significantly enriched in ankylosing spondylitis patients' matched synovial fluid.

Only a few counts were recorded for this clonotype. Antigen unknown. Using quantitative 5'-RACE with molecular barcodes, the authors made TCR beta libraries. TCRdb re-called the 5' RACE reads through MiXCR, storing one row per CDR3 protein. The sample consists of 25,000 to 35,000 distinct CDR3 sequences, approximately 15% of them appearing once. The chain joins TRBV24-1 to TRBJ2-3; 10 bases map to TRBD2. Material: blood. This TCR was recovered from a male donor with ankylosing spondylitis or in good health (not recorded which). This chain's CDR3 is CATRGTSVTDTQYF. DNA of the CDR3: TGTGCCACCAGAGGGACTAGCGTCACAGATACGCAGTATTTT.